These T cell receptor beta chains were read from a single sample in a study of OX40 agonist ivuxolimab in advanced cancers. Clones were read by immunoSEQ multiplex PCR, and TCRdb kept only the in-frame ones, dropping some. The table lists 80,000 to 100,000 clones, 80% to 90% of them singletons, with more than 5.5% in the top ten. The sample in question was CD4+ or CD8+ T cells sorted from blood, obtained in a trial of the OX40 agonist ivuxolimab. All receptors derive from an adult with an advanced solid tumor such as melanoma, head and neck, liver or kidney cancer. Each CDR3 is given with its conserved first and last residue. Fields, in order: clone size, J gene, D gene, V gene, CDR3 protein, CDR3 DNA. The D gene is left open where the match is weak. Not every row has a clone size; where given, it reads once, few, many or a size class.

clone size: .
J gene: TRBJ2-6
D gene: TRBD1
V gene: TRBV7-9
CDR3 protein: CASSLGGQGLSGANVLTF
CDR3 DNA: TGTGCCAGCAGCTTAGGAGGACAGGGGCTGTCTGGGGCCAACGTCCTGACTTTC

clone size: .
J gene: TRBJ2-7
D gene: TRBD2
V gene: TRBV7-6
CDR3 protein: CASSPGLANSYEQYF
CDR3 DNA: TGTGCCAGCAGCCCTGGACTAGCGAACTCCTACGAGCAGTACTTC

clone size: .
J gene: TRBJ1-3
D gene: TRBD1
V gene: TRBV9
CDR3 protein: CASSVGTGDSGNTIYF
CDR3 DNA: TGTGCCAGCAGCGTAGGGACAGGGGACTCTGGAAACACCATATATTTT

clone size: .
J gene: TRBJ2-1
D gene: TRBD2
V gene: TRBV30
CDR3 protein: CAWSGTSGSSGEQFF
CDR3 DNA: TGTGCCTGGAGTGGTACTAGCGGGAGTTCCGGTGAGCAGTTCTTC

clone size: .
J gene: TRBJ1-1
D gene: .
V gene: TRBV2
CDR3 protein: CASSEALPLGFNEAFF
CDR3 DNA: TGTGCCAGCAGTGAAGCGCTTCCTCTCGGGTTTAATGAAGCTTTCTTT

clone size: .
J gene: TRBJ2-2
D gene: .
V gene: TRBV2
CDR3 protein: CASRANIGELFF
CDR3 DNA: TGTGCCAGCCGCGCAAACATCGGGGAGCTGTTTTTT

clone size: .
J gene: TRBJ1-4
D gene: TRBD1
V gene: TRBV4-1
CDR3 protein: CASSQDRGAGTVEKLFF
CDR3 DNA: TGCGCCAGCAGCCAAGATCGGGGGGCCGGGACAGTAGAAAAACTGTTTTTT

clone size: .
J gene: TRBJ1-6
D gene: .
V gene: TRBV5-6
CDR3 protein: CASSGGTRGNSPLHF
CDR3 DNA: TGTGCCAGCAGCGGAGGGACACGGGGAAATTCACCCCTCCACTTT

clone size: .
J gene: TRBJ1-1
D gene: .
V gene: TRBV30
CDR3 protein: CAWSGGVTEAFF
CDR3 DNA: TGTGCCTGGAGTGGGGGTGTGACTGAAGCTTTCTTT

clone size: once
J gene: TRBJ2-1
D gene: TRBD2
V gene: TRBV19
CDR3 protein: CASSRAGGSYNEQFF
CDR3 DNA: TGTGCCAGTAGTAGAGCGGGAGGGTCCTACAATGAGCAGTTCTTC

clone size: .
J gene: TRBJ2-5
D gene: .
V gene: TRBV19
CDR3 protein: CASRSRGTGKETQYF
CDR3 DNA: TGTGCCAGTAGAAGTCGGGGGACGGGGAAAGAGACCCAGTACTTC

clone size: .
J gene: TRBJ2-2
D gene: .
V gene: TRBV7-3
CDR3 protein: CASSLVPLAGELFF
CDR3 DNA: TGTGCCAGCAGCTTAGTCCCACTGGCCGGGGAGCTGTTTTTT

clone size: once
J gene: TRBJ1-4
D gene: .
V gene: TRBV19
CDR3 protein: CASSIRSTTNEKLFF
CDR3 DNA: TGTGCCAGTAGTATTAGGAGTACAACTAATGAAAAACTGTTTTTT

clone size: .
J gene: TRBJ1-1
D gene: TRBD1
V gene: TRBV6-1
CDR3 protein: CASSDQGTDTEAFF
CDR3 DNA: TGTGCCAGCAGTGATCAGGGGACAGACACTGAAGCTTTCTTT

clone size: .
J gene: TRBJ1-5
D gene: TRBD1
V gene: TRBV18
CDR3 protein: CASSSLGQGHNQPQHF
CDR3 DNA: TGTGCCAGCTCATCCCTGGGACAGGGGCACAATCAGCCCCAGCATTTT